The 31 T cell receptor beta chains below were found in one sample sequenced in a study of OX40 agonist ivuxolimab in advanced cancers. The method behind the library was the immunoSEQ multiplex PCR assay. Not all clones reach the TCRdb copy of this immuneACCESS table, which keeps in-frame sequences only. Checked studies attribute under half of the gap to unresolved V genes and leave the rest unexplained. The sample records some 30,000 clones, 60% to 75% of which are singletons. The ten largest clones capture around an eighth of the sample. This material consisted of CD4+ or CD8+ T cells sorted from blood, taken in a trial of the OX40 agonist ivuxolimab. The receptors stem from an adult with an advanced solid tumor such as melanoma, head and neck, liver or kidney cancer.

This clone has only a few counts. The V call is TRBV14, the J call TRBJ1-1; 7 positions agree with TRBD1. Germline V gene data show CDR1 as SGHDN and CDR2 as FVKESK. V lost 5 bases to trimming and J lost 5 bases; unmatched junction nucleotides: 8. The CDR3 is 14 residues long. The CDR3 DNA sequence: TGTGCCAGCAGCGCCACAGGGGCCGGGACTGAAGCTTTCTTT. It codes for CASSATGAGTEAFF.

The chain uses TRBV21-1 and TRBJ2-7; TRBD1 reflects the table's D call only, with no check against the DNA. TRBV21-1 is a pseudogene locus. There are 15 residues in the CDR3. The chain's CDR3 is CASRLDRKSSYEQYF. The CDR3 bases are TGTGCCAGCAGACTGGACAGGAAGAGCTCCTACGAGCAGTACTTC.

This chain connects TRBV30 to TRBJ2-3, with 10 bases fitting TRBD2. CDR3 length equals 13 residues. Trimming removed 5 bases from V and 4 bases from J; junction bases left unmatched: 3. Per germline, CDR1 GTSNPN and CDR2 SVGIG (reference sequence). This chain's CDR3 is CAWERGGADTQYF. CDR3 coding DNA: TGTGCCTGGGAGCGGGGGGGCGCAGATACGCAGTATTTT.

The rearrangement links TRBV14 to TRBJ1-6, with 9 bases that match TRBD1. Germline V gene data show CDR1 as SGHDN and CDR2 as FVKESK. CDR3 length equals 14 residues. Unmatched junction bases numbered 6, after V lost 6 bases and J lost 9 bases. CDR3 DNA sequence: TGTGCCAGCAGACGATACAGGGGGCGTTCACCCCTCCACTTT. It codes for CASRRYRGRSPLHF.

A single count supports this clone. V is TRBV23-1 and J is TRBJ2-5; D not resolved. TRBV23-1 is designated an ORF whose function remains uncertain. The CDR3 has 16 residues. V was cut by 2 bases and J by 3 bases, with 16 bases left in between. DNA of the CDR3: TGCGCCAGCAGTCAACCCCGTCGGACCGGAAAAGAGACCCAGTACTTC. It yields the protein CASSQPRRTGKETQYF.

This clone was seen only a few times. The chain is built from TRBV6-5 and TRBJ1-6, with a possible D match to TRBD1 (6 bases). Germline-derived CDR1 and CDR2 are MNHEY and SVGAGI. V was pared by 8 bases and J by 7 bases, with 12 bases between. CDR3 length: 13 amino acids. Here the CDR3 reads CASRGGGNSPLHF. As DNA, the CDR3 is TGTGCCAGCCGAGGGGGGGGGAATTCACCCCTCCACTTT.

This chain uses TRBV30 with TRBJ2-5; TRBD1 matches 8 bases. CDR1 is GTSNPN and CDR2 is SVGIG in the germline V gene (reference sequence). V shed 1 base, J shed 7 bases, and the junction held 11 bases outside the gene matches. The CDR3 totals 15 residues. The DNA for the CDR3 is TGTGCCTGGAGTGCATACGCGACAGGGGAGGTGACCCAGTACTTC. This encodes CAWSAYATGEVTQYF.

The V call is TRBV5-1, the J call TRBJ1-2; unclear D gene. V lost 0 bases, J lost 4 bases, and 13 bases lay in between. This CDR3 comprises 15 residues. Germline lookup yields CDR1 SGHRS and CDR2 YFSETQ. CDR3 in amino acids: CASSLGTGESYGYTF. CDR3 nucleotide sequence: TGCGCCAGCAGCTTGGGGACGGGAGAGAGCTATGGCTACACCTTC. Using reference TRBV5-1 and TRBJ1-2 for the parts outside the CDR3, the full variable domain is KAGVTQTPRYLIKTRGQQVTLSCSPISGHRSVSWYQQTPGQGLQFLFEYFSETQRNKGNFPGRFSGRQFSNSRSEMNVSTLELGDSALYLCASSLGTGESYGYTFGSGTRLTVV.

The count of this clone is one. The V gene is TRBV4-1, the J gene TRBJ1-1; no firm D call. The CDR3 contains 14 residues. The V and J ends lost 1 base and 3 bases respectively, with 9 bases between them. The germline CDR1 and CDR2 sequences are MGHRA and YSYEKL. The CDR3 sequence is CASSQANKDTEAFF. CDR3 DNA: TGCGCCAGCAGCCAAGCCAACAAGGACACTGAAGCTTTCTTT.

CDR3 coding DNA: TGTGCCGGGGAGACAGGGCCTTACGAGCAGTACGTC. Residues: CAGETGPYEQYV. The chain combines TRBV21-1 with TRBJ2-7; TRBD1, the table's D call, was not compared with the DNA. TRBV21-1 is given as a pseudogene. The length of the CDR3 is 12 residues.

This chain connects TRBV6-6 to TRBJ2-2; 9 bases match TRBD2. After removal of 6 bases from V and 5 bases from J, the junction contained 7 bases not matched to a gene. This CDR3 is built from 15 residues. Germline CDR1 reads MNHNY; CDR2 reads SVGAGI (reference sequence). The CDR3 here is CASSHGAGGTGELFF. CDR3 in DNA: TGTGCCAGCAGCCACGGAGCGGGAGGTACCGGGGAGCTGTTTTTT.

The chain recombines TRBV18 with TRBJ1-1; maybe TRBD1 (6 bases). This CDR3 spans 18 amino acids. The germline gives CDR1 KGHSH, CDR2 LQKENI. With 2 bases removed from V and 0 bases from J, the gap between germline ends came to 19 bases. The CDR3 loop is CASSPRGTTGAMNTEAFF. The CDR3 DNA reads TGTGCCAGCTCACCAAGGGGGACGACAGGTGCCATGAACACTGAAGCTTTCTTT.

The CDR3 is CASSWAENTEAFF. CDR3 sequence (DNA): TGTGCCAGCAGTTGGGCAGAGAACACTGAAGCTTTCTTT. V usage is TRBV28 and J usage is TRBJ1-1; D is undetermined. Trimming took off 4 bases at V and 1 base at J, with 7 bases between the two ends. The CDR3 loop spans 13 amino acids. CDR1 and CDR2 from the germline V gene are MDHEN and SYDVKM.

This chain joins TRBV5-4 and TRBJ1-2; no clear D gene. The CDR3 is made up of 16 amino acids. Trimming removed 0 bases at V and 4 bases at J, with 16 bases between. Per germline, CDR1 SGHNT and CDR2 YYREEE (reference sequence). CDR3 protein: CASSLAGSTPIYGYTF. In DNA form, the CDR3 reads TGTGCCAGCAGCTTGGCGGGCAGCACACCCATCTATGGCTACACCTTC.

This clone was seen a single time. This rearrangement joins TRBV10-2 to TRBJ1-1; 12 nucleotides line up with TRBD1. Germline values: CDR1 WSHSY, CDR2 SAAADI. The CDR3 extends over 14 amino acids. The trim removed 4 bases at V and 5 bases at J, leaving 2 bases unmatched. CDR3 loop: CASSGGQGATEAFF. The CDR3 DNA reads TGCGCCAGCAGTGGGGGACAGGGGGCGACTGAAGCTTTCTTT.

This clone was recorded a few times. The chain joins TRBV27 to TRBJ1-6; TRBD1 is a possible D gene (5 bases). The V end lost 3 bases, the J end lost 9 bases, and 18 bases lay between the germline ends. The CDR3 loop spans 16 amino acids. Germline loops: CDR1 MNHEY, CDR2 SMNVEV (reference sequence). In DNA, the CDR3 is TGTGCCAGCAGTTTTATCCGGGGCCCTATACCTTCACCCCTCCACTTT. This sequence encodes CASSFIRGPIPSPLHF.

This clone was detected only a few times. As DNA, the CDR3 is TGCGCCAGCAGCCCAACGGGACGATACGGCAATCAGCCCCAGCATTTT. Amino acids: CASSPTGRYGNQPQHF. V usage is TRBV4-1 and J usage is TRBJ1-5, with D possibly matching TRBD1 (5 bases). CDR3 length: 16 residues. The V and J ends lost 4 bases and 2 bases respectively, with 15 bases between them. Germline V gene sequence: CDR1 MGHRA, CDR2 YSYEKL.

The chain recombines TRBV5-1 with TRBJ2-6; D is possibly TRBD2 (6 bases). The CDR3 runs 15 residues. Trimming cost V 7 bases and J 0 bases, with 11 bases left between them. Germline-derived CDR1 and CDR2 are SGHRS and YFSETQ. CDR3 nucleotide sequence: TGCGCCAGCGAGGAGGGGTCCTCTGGGGCCAACGTCCTGACTTTC. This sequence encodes CASEEGSSGANVLTF.

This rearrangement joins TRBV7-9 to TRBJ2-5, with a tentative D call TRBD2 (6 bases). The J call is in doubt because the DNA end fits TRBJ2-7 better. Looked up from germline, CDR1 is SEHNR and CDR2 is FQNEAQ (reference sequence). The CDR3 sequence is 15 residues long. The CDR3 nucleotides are TGTGCCAGCAGCTTAGCGGGCGGGGAAGGCCACGAGCAGTACTTC. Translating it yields CASSLAGGEGHEQYF.

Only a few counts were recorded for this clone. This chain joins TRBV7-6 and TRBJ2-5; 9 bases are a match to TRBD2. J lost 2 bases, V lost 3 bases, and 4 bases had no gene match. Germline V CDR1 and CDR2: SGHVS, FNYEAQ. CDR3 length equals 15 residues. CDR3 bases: TGTGCCAGCAGCTTGGGTAGCGGGGGACAAGAGACCCAGTACTTC. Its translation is CASSLGSGGQETQYF. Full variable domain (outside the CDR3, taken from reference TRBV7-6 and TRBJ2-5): GAGVSQSPRYKVTKRGQDVALRCDPISGHVSLYWYRQALGQGPEFLTYFNYEAQQDKSGLPNDRFSAERPEGSISTLTIQRTEQRDSAMYRCASSLGSGGQETQYFGPGTRLLVL.

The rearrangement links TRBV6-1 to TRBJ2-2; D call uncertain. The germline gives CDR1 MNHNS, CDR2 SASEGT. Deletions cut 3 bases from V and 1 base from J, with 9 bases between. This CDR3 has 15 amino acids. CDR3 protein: CASSDRVLNTGELFF. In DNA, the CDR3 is TGTGCCAGCAGTGACCGGGTCCTGAACACCGGGGAGCTGTTTTTT.

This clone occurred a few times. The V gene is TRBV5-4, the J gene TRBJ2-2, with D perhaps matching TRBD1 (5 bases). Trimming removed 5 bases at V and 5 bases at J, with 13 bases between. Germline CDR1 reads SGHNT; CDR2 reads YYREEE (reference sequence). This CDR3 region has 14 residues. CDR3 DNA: TGTGCCAGCAGTTTGTCATCAGGGACCGGGGAGCTGTTTTTT. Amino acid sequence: CASSLSSGTGELFF.

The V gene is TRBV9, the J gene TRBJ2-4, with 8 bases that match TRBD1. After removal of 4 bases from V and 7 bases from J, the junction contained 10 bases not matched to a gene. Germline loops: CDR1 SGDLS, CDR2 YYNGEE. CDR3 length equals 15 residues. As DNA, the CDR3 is TGTGCCAGCAGCCCTTTCGGACAGGGATGGAACATTCAGTACTTC. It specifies CASSPFGQGWNIQYF.

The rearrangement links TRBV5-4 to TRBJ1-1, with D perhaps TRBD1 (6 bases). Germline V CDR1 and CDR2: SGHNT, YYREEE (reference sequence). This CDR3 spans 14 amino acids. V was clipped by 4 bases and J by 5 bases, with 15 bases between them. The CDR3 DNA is TGTGCCAGCAGCGGAGGGAGGGGGAGAACTGAAGCTTTCTTT. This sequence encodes CASSGGRGRTEAFF.

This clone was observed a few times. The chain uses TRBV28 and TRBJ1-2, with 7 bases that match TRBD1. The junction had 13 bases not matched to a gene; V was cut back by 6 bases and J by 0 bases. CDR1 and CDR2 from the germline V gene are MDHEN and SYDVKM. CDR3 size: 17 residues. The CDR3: CASSPTGQLGANYGYTF. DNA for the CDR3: TGTGCCAGCAGCCCGACGGGACAGCTGGGGGCTAACTATGGCTACACCTTC.

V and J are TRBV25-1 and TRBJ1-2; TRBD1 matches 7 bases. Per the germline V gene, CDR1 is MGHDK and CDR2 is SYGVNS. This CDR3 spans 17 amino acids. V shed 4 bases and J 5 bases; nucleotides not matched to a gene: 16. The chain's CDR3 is CASSGSPGTAGRYGYTF. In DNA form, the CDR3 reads TGTGCCAGCAGTGGCAGCCCCGGGACAGCGGGGCGATATGGCTACACCTTC.

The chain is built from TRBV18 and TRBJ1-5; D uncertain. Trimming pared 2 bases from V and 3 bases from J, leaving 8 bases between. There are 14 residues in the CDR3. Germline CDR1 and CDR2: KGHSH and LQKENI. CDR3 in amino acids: CASSPSDYNQPQHF. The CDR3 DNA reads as TGTGCCAGCTCACCATCAGATTACAATCAGCCCCAGCATTTT.

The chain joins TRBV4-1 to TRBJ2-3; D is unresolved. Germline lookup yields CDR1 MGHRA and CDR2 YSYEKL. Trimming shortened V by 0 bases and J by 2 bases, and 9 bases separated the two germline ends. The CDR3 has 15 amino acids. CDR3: CASSQDSHPTDTQYF. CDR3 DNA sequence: TGCGCCAGCAGCCAAGACAGCCACCCCACAGATACGCAGTATTTT.

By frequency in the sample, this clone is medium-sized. CDR3 in amino acids: CASSLDSSQGATEAFF. In DNA form, the CDR3 reads TGTGCCAGCAGCTTAGATTCCTCACAGGGGGCGACTGAAGCTTTCTTT. The V gene is TRBV7-9, the J gene TRBJ1-1; the match to TRBD1 covers 9 bases. The CDR3 is made up of 16 amino acids. Looked up from germline, CDR1 is SEHNR and CDR2 is FQNEAQ (reference sequence). With 1 base clipped from V and 5 bases from J, the junction kept 8 bases outside the gene matches.

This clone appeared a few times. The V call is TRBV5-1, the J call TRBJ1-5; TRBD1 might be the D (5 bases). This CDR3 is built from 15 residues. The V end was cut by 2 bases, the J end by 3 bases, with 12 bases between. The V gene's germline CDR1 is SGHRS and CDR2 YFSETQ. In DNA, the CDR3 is TGCGCCAGCAGCTTTTCCCCAGGGAACAATCAGCCCCAGCATTTT. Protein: CASSFSPGNNQPQHF.

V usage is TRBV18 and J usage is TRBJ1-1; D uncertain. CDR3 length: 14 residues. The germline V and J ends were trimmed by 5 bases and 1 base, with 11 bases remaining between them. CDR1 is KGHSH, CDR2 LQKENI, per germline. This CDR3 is CASSNSNQNTEAFF. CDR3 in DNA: TGTGCCAGCTCAAACAGTAACCAGAACACTGAAGCTTTCTTT.